The clone carrying this T cell receptor (beta chain) has only a few counts. Its antigen is undetermined. The V and J ends lost 4 bases and 0 bases respectively, with 10 bases between them. Germline lookup yields CDR1 SQVTM and CDR2 ANQGSEA. The CDR3 has 13 amino acids. The record originates from a study of T-cell reconstitution after alpha-beta-depleted transplantation in children. Construction of the TCRbeta library involved unique molecular identifiers. TCRdb fed the PCR reads into MiXCR, producing one record per CDR3 protein. The sample holds 530,000 or so distinct CDR3 sequences, more than 20% seen once. General study points: Reportedly, only several hundred clones from non-depleted graft cells drove alpha-beta T-cell counts at about two months. Some patients' high day-60 TCRbeta diversity was attributed to recipient cells surviving conditioning.

The source material was PBMCs, sampled before TCRalphabeta/CD19-depleted stem cell transplant. This receptor was identified in a boy under two years old with Wiskott-Aldrich syndrome, due to receive a stem cell transplant. The V gene is TRBV29-1, the J gene TRBJ2-7; tentative D call: TRBD1 (6 bases). CDR3 in amino acids: CSVGTVTSYEQYF. DNA of the CDR3: TGCAGCGTTGGGACAGTTACCTCCTACGAGCAGTACTTC.